This TCR beta chain was profiled in a study of beta chain features in type 1 diabetes. Findings of the study overall: Among patients, naive, central memory and Treg TCRB repertoires appeared more similar than among healthy donors.

Germline V gene data show CDR1 as WSHSY and CDR2 as SAAADI. CDR3 size: 13 residues. The V and J ends lost 1 base and 6 bases respectively, with 9 bases between them. The sequenced template was cDNA made from the entire isolated RNA. Clones were read by immunoSEQ multiplex PCR, and TCRdb kept only the in-frame ones, dropping some. The top ten hold 2% to 2.5% of the sample, which has approximately 170,000 clones, approximately 9% seen once. This clone occurred a few times. Its cognate antigen is unknown. What was sequenced was central memory CD4+ T cells from blood. The chain links TRBV10-2 to TRBJ1-2; tentatively, D is TRBD1 (6 bases). This TCR was sampled from a young woman in good health. This CDR3 is CASSEFRGDGYTF. The DNA of the CDR3 is TGCGCCAGCAGTGAGTTCAGGGGAGATGGCTACACCTTC.